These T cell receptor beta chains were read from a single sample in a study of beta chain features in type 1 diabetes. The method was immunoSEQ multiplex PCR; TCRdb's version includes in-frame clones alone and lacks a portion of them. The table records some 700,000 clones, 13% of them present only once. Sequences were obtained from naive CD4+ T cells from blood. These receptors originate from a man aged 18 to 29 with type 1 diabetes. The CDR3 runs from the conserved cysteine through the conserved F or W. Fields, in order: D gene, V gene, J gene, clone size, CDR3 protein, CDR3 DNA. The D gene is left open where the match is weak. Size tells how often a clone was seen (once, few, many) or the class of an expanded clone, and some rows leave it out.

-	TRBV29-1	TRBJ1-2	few	CSVEPRLQFYGYTF	TGCAGCGTTGAGCCGCGGTTACAGTTCTATGGCTACACCTTC
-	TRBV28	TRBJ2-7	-	CASPKQGQSYEQYF	TGTGCCAGCCCTAAACAGGGTCAATCCTACGAGCAGTACTTC
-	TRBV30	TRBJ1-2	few	CAWTPPQVGGYTF	TGTGCCTGGACCCCGCCCCAGGTGGGAGGCTACACCTTC
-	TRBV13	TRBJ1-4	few	CASSRTGLANEKLFF	TGTGCCAGCAGCCGAACGGGACTGGCTAATGAAAAACTGTTTTTT
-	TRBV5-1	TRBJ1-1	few	CASSSRMNTEAFF	TGCGCCAGCAGCTCCCGCATGAACACTGAAGCTTTCTTT
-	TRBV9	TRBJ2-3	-	CASSVSPDPDTQYF	TGTGCCAGCAGCGTCTCCCCGGACCCAGATACGCAGTATTTT
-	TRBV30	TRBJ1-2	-	CAWSVGPNYGYTF	TGTGCCTGGAGTGTAGGCCCTAACTATGGCTACACCTTC
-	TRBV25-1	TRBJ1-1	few	CASRSGSGTEAFF	TGTGCCAGCAGATCAGGGTCCGGCACTGAAGCTTTCTTT
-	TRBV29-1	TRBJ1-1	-	CSVSRHTGTMNTEAFF	TGCAGCGTATCACGCCACACAGGGACTATGAACACTGAAGCTTTCTTT
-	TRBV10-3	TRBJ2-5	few	CAIMAGRDEKTQYF	TGTGCCATCATGGCGGGAAGGGATGAAAAGACCCAGTACTTC
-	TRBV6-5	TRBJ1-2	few	CASSYSRENYGYTF	TGTGCCAGCAGTTACTCCAGAGAAAACTATGGCTACACCTTC
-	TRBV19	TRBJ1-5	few	CASSTRNQPQHF	TGTGCCAGTAGTACACGCAATCAGCCCCAGCATTTT
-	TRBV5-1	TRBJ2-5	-	CASRGEVETQYF	TGCGCCAGCAGAGGGGAAGTAGAGACCCAGTACTTC
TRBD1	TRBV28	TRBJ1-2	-	CASSETGNYGYTF	TGTGCCAGCAGCGAGACAGGGAACTATGGCTACACCTTC
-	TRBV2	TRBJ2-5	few	CASLVVIQETQYF	TGTGCCAGCCTCGTGGTGATCCAAGAGACCCAGTACTTC
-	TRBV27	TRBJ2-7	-	CASSLSMLPEPYEQYF	TGTGCCAGCAGTTTATCGATGTTACCGGAGCCCTACGAGCAGTACTTC
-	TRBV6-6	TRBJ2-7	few	CASNVQETSDEQYF	TGTGCCAGCAATGTACAGGAGACCTCCGACGAGCAGTACTTC
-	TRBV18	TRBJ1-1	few	CASSPPGSGETEAFF	TGTGCCAGCTCACCGCCAGGGTCGGGTGAGACTGAAGCTTTCTTT
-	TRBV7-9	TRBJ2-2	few	CASSPGGDTGELFF	TGTGCCAGCAGCCCCGGGGGCGACACCGGGGAGCTGTTTTTT
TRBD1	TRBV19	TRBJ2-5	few	CASSTTGGKTQYF	TGTGCCAGTAGTACGACAGGGGGGAAGACCCAGTACTTC
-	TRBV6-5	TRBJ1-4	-	CASMQPGDEKLFF	TGTGCCAGCATGCAGCCGGGAGATGAAAAACTGTTTTTT
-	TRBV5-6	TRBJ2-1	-	CASRYAGSHEQFF	TGTGCCAGCAGATACGCAGGGAGCCATGAGCAGTTCTTC
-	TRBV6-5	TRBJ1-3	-	CASGQANSGNTIYF	TGTGCCAGCGGCCAAGCCAACTCTGGAAACACCATATATTTT
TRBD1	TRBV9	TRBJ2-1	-	CASSLRDRGSDEQFF	TGTGCCAGCAGCCTCCGGGACAGGGGGTCCGATGAGCAGTTCTTC
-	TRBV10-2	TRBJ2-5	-	CASSESGTRARETQYF	TGCGCCAGCAGTGAGTCGGGAACTCGGGCAAGGGAGACCCAGTACTTC
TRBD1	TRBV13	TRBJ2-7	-	CASSYRQGFNEQYF	TGTGCCAGCAGCTATAGACAGGGTTTCAACGAGCAGTACTTC
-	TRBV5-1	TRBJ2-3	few	CASSRGGFTDTQYF	TGCGCCAGCTCACGAGGGGGATTCACAGATACGCAGTATTTT
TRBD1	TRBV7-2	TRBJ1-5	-	CASSPGGAGGQPQHF	TGTGCCAGCAGCCCAGGGGGGGCGGGTGGTCAGCCCCAGCATTTT
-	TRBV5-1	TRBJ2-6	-	CASMLSSGANVLTF	TGCGCCAGCATGCTTAGCTCTGGGGCCAACGTCCTGACTTTC
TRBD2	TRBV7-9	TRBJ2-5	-	CASSRQRGAEETQYF	TGTGCCAGCAGCCGACAGCGGGGGGCGGAGGAGACCCAGTACTTC
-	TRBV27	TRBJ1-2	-	CASSIRLNYGYTF	TGTGCCAGCAGTATAAGACTGAACTATGGCTACACCTTC
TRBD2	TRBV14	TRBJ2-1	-	CASSPTSGGAAEQFF	TGTGCCAGCTCACCCACTAGCGGGGGGGCCGCGGAGCAGTTCTTC
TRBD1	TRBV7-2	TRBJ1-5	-	CASSLGTGGAVGNQPQHF	TGTGCCAGCAGCTTAGGGACAGGGGGCGCGGTTGGCAATCAGCCCCAGCATTTT
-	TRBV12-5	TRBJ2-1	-	CASGLVDKEGNRSEQFF	TGTGCTAGTGGTTTGGTAGATAAGGAGGGGAATAGGAGTGAGCAGTTCTTC